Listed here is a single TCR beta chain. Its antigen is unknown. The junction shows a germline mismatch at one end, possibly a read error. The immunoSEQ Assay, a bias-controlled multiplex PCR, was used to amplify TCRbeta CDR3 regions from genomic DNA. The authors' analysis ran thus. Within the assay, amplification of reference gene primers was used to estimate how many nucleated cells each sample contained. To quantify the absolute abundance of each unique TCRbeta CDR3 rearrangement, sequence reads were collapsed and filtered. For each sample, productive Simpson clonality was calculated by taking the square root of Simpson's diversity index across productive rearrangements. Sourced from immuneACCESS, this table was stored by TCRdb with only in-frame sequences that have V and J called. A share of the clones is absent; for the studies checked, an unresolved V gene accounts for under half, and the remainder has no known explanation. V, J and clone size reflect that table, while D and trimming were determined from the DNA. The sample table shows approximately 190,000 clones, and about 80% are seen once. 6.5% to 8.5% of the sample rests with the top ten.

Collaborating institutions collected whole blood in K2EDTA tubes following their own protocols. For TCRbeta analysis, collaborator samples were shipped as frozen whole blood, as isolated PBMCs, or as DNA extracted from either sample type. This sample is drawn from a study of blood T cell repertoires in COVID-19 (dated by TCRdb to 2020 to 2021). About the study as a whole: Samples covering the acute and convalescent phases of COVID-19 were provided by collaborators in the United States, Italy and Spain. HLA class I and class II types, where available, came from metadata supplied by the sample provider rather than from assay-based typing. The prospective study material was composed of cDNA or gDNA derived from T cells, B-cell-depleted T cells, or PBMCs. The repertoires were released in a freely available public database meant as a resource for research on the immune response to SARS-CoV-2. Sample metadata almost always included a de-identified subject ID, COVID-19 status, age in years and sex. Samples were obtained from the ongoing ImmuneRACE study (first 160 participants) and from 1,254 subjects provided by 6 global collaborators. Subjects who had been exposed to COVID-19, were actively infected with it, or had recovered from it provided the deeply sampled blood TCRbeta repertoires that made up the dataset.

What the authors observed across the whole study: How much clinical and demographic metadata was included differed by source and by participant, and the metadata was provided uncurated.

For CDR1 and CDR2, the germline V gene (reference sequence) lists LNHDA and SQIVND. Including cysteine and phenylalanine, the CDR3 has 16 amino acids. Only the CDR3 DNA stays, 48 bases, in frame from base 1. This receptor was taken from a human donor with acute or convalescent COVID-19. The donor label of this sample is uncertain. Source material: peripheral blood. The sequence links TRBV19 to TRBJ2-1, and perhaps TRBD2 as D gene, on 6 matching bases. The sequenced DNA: TGTGCCAGTAGTATGGTGGTAGGGAGGAAGGACAATGAGCAGCTCTTC. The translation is CASSMVVGRKDNEQLF.